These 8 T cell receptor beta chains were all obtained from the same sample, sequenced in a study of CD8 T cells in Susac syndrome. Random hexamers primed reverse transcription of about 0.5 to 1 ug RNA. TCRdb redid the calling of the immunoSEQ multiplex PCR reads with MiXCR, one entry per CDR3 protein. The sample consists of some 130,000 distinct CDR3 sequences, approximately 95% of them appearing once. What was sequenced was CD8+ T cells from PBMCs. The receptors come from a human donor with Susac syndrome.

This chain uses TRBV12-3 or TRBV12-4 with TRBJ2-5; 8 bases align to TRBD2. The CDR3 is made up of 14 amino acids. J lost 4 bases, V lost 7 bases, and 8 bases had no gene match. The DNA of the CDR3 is TGTGCCAGCAACTACGAGCGGGGGCCAGAGACCCAGTACTTC. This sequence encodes CASNYERGPETQYF.

In DNA, the CDR3 is TGTGCCAGCAGTTACGAGGACAGGGTAGGAACCGGGGAGCTGTTTTTT. Its translation is CASSYEDRVGTGELFF. This chain uses TRBV6-5 with TRBJ2-2; 8 bases line up with TRBD1. Germline CDR1 is MNHEY and CDR2 is SVGAGI. J lost 5 bases, V lost 2 bases, and 7 bases had no gene match. The CDR3 spans 16 residues.

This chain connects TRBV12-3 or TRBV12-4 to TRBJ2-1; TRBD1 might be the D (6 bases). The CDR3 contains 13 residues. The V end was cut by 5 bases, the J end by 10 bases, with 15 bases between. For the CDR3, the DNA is TGTGCCAGCAGTGCTCCCAACAGGGAAGAGCAGTTCTTC. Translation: CASSAPNREEQFF.

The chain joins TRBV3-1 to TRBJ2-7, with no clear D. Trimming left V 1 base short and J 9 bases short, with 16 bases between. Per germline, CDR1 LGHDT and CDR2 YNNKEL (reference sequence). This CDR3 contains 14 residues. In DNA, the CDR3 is TGTGCCAGCAGCCAAGCTGATCCGCTTCACCTGCAGTACTTC. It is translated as CASSQADPLHLQYF.

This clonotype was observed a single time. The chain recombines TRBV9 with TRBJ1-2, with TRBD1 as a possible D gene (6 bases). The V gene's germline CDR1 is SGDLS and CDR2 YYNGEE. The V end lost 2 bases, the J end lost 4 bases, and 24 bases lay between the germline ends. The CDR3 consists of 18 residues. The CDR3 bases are TGTGCCAGCAGCGTTTCGGCCGGGACAAGTGCCGGCATCTATGGCTACACCTTC. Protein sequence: CASSVSAGTSAGIYGYTF.

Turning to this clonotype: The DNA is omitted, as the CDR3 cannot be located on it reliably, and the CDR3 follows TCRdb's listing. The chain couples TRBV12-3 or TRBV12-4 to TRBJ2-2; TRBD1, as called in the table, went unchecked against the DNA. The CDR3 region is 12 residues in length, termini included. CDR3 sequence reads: CASILGGRELFF.

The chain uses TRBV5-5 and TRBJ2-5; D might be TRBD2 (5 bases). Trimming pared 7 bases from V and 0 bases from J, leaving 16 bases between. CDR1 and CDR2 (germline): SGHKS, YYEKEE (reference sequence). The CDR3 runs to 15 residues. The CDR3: CASASRGTDQETQYF. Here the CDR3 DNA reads TGTGCCAGCGCCTCCCGGGGAACAGACCAAGAGACCCAGTACTTC.

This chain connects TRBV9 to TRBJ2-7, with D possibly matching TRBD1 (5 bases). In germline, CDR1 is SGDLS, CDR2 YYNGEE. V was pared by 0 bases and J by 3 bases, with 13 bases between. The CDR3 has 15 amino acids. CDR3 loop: CASSVDRDSFYEQYF. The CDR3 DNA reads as TGTGCCAGCAGCGTAGATCGTGACAGCTTCTACGAGCAGTACTTC.